The text below deals with one TCR beta chain. The V gene's germline CDR1 is LGHNA and CDR2 YNFKEQ. V lost 0 bases and J lost 8, with 20 bases in between. CDR3 length: 17 amino acids. The record originates from a study of cytomegalovirus exposure and HLA in healthy donors. PCR involved 60 Vbeta and 13 Jbeta primers. TCRdb's table, derived via immunoSEQ multiplex PCR, lists solely in-frame clones and lacks some. In the table there are roughly 150,000 clones, 80% to 85% of which are singletons. The V call is TRBV4-2, the J call TRBJ2-1; D may be TRBD2 (6 bases). The sequence came from a girl aged 2-10 years in good health and CMV-seropositive. Sequenced sample: PBMCs. The DNA of the CDR3 is TGTGCCAGCAGCCAAGATCCTGTCCGGGGAGGAGTGGATGAGCAGTTCTTC. It codes for CASSQDPVRGGVDEQFF.